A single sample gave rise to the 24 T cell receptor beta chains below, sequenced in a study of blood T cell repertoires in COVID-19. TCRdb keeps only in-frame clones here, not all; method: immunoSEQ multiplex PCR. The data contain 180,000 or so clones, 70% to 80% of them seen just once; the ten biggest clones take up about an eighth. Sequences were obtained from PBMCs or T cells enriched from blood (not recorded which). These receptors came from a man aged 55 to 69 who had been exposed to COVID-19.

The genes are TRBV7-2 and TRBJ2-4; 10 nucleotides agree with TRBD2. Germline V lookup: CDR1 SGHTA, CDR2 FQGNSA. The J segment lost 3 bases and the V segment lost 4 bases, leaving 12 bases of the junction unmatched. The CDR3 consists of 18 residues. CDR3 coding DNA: TGTGCCAGCAGCTCGGGCCGGCTAGCGGGAGTCGGCAAAAACATTCAGTACTTC. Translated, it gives CASSSGRLAGVGKNIQYF.

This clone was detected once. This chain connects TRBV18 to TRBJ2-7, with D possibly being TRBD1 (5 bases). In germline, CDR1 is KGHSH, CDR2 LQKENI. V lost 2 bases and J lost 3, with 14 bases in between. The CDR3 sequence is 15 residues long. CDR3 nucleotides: TGTGCCAGCTCACCAGAAAGGGGTAACTTCTACGAGCAGTACTTC. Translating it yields CASSPERGNFYEQYF.

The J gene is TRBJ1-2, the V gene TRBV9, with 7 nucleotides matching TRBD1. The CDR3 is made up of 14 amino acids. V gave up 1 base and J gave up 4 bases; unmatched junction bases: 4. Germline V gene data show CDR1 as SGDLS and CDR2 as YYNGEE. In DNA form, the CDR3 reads TGTGCCAGCAGCGTATTCGGGACAGCCTATGGCTACACCTTC. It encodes CASSVFGTAYGYTF.

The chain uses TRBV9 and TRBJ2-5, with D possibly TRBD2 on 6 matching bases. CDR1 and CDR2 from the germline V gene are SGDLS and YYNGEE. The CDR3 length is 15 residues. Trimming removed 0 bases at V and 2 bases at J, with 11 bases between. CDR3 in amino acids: CASSVGDSRQETQYF. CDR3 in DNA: TGTGCCAGCAGCGTAGGGGACTCCCGACAAGAGACCCAGTACTTC.

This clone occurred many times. CDR3: CASSERQASSGNTIYF. The CDR3 DNA sequence: TGTGCCAGCAGTGAAAGGCAGGCCAGCTCTGGAAACACCATATATTTT. The gene calls are TRBV2 and TRBJ1-3; the D is unclear. CDR1 is SNHLY, CDR2 FYNNEI, per germline. The CDR3 totals 16 residues. Trimming shortened V by 2 bases and J by 0 bases, and 11 bases separated the two germline ends.

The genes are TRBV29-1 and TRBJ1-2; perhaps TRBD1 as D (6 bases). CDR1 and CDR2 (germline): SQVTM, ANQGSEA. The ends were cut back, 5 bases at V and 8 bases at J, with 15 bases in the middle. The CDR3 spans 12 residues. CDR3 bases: TGCAGCGTTATGCAGGGGATTCGGGGCTACACCTTC. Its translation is CSVMQGIRGYTF.

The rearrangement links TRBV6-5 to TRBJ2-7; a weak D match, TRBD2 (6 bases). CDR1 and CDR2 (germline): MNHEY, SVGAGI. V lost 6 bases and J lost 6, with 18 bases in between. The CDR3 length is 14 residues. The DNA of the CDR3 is TGTGCCAGCAGGAGAAAAACGGGAGCGGCCGAGCAGTACTTC. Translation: CASRRKTGAAEQYF.

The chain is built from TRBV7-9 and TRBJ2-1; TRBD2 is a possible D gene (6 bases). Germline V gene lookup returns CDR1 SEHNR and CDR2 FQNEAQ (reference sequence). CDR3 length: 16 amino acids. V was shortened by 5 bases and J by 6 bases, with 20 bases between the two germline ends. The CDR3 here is CASSEILAPTANEQFF. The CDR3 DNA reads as TGTGCCAGCAGCGAAATACTAGCCCCAACCGCCAATGAGCAGTTCTTC.

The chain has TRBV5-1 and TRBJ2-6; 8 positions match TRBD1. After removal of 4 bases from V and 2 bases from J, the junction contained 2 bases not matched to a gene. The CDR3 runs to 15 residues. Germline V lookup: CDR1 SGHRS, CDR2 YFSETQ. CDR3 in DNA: TGCGCCAGCAGCACCAGGGGGCCTGGGGCCAACGTCCTGACTTTC. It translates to CASSTRGPGANVLTF.

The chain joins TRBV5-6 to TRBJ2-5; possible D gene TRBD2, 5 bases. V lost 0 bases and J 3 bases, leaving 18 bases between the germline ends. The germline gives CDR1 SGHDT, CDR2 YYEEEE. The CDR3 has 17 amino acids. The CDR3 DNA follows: TGTGCCAGCAGCTTGGCCTATGGAGGTACAATAGAAGAGACCCAGTACTTC. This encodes CASSLAYGGTIEETQYF. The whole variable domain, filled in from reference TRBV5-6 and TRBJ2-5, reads DAGVTQSPTHLIKTRGQQVTLRCSPKSGHDTVSWYQQALGQGPQFIFQYYEEEERQRGNFPDRFSGHQFPNYSSELNVNALLLGDSALYLCASSLAYGGTIEETQYFGPGTRLLVL.

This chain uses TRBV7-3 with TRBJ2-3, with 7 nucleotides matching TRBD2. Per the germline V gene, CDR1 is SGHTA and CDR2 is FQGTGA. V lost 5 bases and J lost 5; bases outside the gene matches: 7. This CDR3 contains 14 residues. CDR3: CASSPTRGEDTQYF. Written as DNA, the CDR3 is TGTGCCAGCAGCCCGACCCGGGGGGAAGATACGCAGTATTTT. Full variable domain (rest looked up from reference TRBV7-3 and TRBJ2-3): GAGVSQTPSNKVTEKGKYVELRCDPISGHTALYWYRQSLGQGPEFLIYFQGTGAADDSGLPNDRFFAVRPEGSVSTLKIQRTERGDSAVYLCASSPTRGEDTQYFGPGTRLTVL.

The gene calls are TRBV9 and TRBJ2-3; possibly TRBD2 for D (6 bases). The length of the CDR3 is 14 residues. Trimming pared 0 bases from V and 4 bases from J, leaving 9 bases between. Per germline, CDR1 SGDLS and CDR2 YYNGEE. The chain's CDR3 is CASSVVGGADTQYF. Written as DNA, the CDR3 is TGTGCCAGCAGCGTAGTCGGGGGAGCAGATACGCAGTATTTT.

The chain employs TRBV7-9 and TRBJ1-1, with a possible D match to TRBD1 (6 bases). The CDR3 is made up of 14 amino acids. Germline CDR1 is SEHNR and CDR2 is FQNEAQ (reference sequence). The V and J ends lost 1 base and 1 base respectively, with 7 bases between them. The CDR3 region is CASSLVTGNTEAFF. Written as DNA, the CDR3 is TGTGCCAGCAGCTTAGTGACAGGGAACACTGAAGCTTTCTTT.

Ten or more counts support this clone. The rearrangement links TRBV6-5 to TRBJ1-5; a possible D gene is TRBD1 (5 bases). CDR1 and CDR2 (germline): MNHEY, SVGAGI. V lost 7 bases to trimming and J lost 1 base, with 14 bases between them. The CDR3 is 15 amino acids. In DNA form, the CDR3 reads TGTGCCAGCAAGTCCTCTCAGGGAAGCAATCAGCCCCAGCATTTT. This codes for CASKSSQGSNQPQHF.

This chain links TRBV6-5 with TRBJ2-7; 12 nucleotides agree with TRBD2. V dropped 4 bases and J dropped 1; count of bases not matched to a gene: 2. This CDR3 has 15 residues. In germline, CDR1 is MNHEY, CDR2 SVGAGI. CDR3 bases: TGTGCCAGCAGTTGGACTAGCGGGAAATCCTACGAGCAGTACTTC. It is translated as CASSWTSGKSYEQYF.

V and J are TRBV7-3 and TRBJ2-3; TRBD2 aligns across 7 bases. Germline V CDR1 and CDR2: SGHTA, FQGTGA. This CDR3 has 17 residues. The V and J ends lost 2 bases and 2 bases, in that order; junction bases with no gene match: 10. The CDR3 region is CASSLASSGTNTDTQYF. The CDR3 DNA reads TGTGCCAGCAGCTTAGCCTCTAGCGGAACTAACACAGATACGCAGTATTTT.

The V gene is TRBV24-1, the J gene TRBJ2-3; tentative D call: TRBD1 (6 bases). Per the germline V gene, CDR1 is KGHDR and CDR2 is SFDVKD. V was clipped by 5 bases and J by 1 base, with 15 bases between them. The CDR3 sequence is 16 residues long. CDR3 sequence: CATSADRFGGTDTQYF. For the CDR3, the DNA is TGTGCCACCAGTGCCGACAGGTTTGGGGGCACAGATACGCAGTATTTT.

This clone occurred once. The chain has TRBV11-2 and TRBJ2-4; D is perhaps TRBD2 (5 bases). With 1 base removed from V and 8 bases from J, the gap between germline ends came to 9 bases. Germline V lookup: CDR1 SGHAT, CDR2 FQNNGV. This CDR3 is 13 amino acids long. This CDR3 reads CASSLVSGDIQYF. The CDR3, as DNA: TGTGCCAGCAGCTTAGTGTCCGGGGACATTCAGTACTTC. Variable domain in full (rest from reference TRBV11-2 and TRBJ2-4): EAGVAQSPRYKIIEKRQSVAFWCNPISGHATLYWYQQILGQGPKLLIQFQNNGVVDDSQLPKDRFSAERLKGVDSTLKIQPAKLEDSAVYLCASSLVSGDIQYFGAGTRLSVL.

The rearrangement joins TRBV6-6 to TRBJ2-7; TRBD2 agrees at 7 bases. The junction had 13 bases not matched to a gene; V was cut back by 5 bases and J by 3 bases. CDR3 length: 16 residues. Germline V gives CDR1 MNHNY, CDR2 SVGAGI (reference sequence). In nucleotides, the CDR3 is TGTGCCAGCAGTCCGCCCGGGGTTAGCGGGTACTACGAGCAGTACTTC. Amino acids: CASSPPGVSGYYEQYF.

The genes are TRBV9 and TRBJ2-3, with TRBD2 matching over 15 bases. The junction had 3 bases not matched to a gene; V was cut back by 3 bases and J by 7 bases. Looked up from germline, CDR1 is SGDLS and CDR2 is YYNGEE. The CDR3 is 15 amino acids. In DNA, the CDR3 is TGTGCCAGCAGCGGGGGACTAGCGGGAGGAAATACGCAGTATTTT. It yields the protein CASSGGLAGGNTQYF.

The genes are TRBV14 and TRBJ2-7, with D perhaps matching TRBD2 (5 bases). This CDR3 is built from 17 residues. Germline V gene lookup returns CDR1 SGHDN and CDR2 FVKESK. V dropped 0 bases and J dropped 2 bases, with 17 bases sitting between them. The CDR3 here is CASSQDLSPGYAYEQYF. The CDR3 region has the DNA TGTGCCAGCAGCCAAGATTTATCTCCGGGGTACGCCTACGAGCAGTACTTC.

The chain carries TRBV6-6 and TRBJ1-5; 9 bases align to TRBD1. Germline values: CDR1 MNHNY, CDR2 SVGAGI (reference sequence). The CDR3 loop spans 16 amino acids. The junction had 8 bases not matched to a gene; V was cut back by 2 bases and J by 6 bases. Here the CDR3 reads CASSYDRGVGGQPQHF. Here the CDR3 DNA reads TGTGCCAGCAGTTACGACAGGGGGGTTGGTGGTCAGCCCCAGCATTTT.

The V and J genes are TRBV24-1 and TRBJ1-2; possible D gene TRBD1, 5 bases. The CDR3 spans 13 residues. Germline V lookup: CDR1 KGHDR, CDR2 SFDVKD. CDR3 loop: CATQRTRADGYTF. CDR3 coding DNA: TGTGCTACCCAACGGACCAGGGCCGATGGCTACACCTTC.

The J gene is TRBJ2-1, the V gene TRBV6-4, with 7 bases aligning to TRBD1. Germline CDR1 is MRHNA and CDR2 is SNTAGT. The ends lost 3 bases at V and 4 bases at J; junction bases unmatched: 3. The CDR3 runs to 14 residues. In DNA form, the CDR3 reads TGTGCCAGCAGTGAAGGACAGGTTTACAATGAGCAGTTCTTC. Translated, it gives CASSEGQVYNEQFF.